This TCR beta chain was sequenced for a study of shared clonotypes between healthy human individuals. Every subset's genomic DNA went evenly onto several immunoSEQ plates. Libraries were prepared by immunoSEQ multiplex PCR; TCRdb keeps only in-frame clonotypes and omits some of them. The sample records about 480,000 clones, about 79% being singletons. Findings and limits, study-wide: Investigators collected only blood, and repertoires in tissues likely differ.

At least ten counts were recorded for this clone. What it binds is unknown. Germline values: CDR1 SNHLY, CDR2 FYNNEI. The germline V and J ends were trimmed by 3 bases and 6 bases, with 22 bases remaining between them. The CDR3 runs to 17 residues. Sequencing was done on a sample of PBMCs. This clonotype was sampled from a woman in her forties in good health. Some clones in this sample may be carry-over from other donors' samples. This sequence joins TRBV2 and TRBJ2-3, with D maybe TRBD1 (6 bases). This chain's CDR3 is CASSDLRSSHREDTQYF. CDR3 DNA: TGTGCCAGCAGTGATCTACGGTCCTCCCACAGGGAGGATACGCAGTATTTT.